This T cell receptor (beta chain) was sequenced during a study of blood T cell repertoires in COVID-19. Original handling: The assay estimated nucleated cells by amplifying reference gene primers. Profiled with immunoSEQ multiplex PCR; TCRdb holds only in-frame clones, not every one. The DNA gave D and trimming, while V, J and clone size come from that table. The table shows tens of thousands of clones, with around 86% occurring only once. V dropped 6 bases and J dropped 7; count of bases not matched to a gene: 8. The CDR3 has 15 residues. Germline CDR1 SNHLY, CDR2 FYNNEI. In this sample, this clone turned up a few times.

This chain joins TRBV2 and TRBJ2-1; the match to TRBD2 covers 11 bases. Material: peripheral blood. The clonotype was recovered from a man aged 55 to 70 with acute or convalescent COVID-19. DNA for the CDR3: TGTGCCAGCAGACTTACTAGCGGGAGTGGGAATGAGCAGTTCTTC. The encoded protein is CASRLTSGSGNEQFF. The entire variable domain, with the rest obtained from reference TRBV2 and TRBJ2-1, is as follows: EPEVTQTPSHQVTQMGQEVILRCVPISNHLYFYWYRQILGQKVEFLVSFYNNEISEKSEIFDDQFSVERPDGSNFTLKIRSTKLEDSAMYFCASRLTSGSGNEQFFGPGTRLTVL.